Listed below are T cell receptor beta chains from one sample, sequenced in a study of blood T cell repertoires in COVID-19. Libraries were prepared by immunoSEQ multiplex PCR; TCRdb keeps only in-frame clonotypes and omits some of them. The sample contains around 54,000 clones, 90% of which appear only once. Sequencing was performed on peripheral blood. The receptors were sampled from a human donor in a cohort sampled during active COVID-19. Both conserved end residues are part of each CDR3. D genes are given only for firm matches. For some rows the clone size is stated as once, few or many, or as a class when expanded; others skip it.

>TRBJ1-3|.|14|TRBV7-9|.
TGTGCCAGCATCACCGACAGAAATGGAAACACCATATATTTT
CASITDRNGNTIYF
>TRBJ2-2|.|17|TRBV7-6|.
TGTGCCAGCAGCCCTGGGAGGCGTAGGGCGGGCACCGGGGAGCTGTTTTTT
CASSPGRRRAGTGELFF
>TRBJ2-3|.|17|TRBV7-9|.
TGTGCCAGCAGCTTAGCGACAGCGCCAGAGCTCACAGATACGCAGTATTTT
CASSLATAPELTDTQYF
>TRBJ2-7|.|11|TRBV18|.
TGTGCCAGCTCACCCAACTACGAGCAGTACTTC
CASSPNYEQYF
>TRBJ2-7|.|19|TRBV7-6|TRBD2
TGTGCCAGCAGCTTAGCGACGGCGGGAGGCACCGTTTCCCCCTACGAGCAGTACTTC
CASSLATAGGTVSPYEQYF
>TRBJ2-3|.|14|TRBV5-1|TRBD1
TGCGCCAGCAGCCCCGACAGGGGAGGAGATACGCAGTATTTT
CASSPDRGGDTQYF
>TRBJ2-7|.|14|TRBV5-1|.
TGCGCCAGCAGCCCGGGACACAGGGTCCACGAGCAGTACTTC
CASSPGHRVHEQYF
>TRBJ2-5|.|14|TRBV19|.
TGTGCCAGTAGTGAACAGGGGACTCAAGAGACCCAGTACTTC
CASSEQGTQETQYF
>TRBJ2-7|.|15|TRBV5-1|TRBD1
TGCGCCAGCAGCAGAGGGACAGGGAGCTCCTACGAGCAGTACTTC
CASSRGTGSSYEQYF
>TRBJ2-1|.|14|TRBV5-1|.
TGCGCCAGCAGCAATAAGACAGGAAAGGGAGAGCAGTTCTTC
CASSNKTGKGEQFF
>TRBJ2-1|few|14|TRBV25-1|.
TGTGCCAGCAGTGAACAGGGTTTGTCCAATGAGCAGTTCTTC
CASSEQGLSNEQFF
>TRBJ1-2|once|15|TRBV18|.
TGTGCCAGCTCACCACTCAGTGAACAGGGCTATGGCTACACCTTC
CASSPLSEQGYGYTF
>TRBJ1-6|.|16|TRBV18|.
TGTGCCAGCTCACGGGGGACACACGGTACGGATTCACCCCTCCACTTT
CASSRGTHGTDSPLHF
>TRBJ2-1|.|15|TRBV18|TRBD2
TGTGCCAGCTCACCTCTAGCGGGAGGAACAAATGAGCAGTTCTTC
CASSPLAGGTNEQFF
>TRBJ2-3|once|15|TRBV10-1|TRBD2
TGCGCCAGCAGTGATTTTAGCGGGAGAACAGATACGCAGTATTTT
CASSDFSGRTDTQYF
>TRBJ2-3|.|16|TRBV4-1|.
TGCGCCAGCCACACGACGCCGCGGATCGGAACAGATACGCAGTATTTT
CASHTTPRIGTDTQYF
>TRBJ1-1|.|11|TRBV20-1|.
TGCAGTGCCGAAAGGGGAACTGAAGCTTTCTTT
CSAERGTEAFF
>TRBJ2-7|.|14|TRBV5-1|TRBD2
TGCGCCAGCAGCCTAGGACTAGCCCACTACGAGCAGTACTTC
CASSLGLAHYEQYF
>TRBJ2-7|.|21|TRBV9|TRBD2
TGTGCCAGCAGCGTAGAAGACAGGGGTGTAGCGGGAGGGCCGCTATTCTACGAGCAGTACTTC
CASSVEDRGVAGGPLFYEQYF
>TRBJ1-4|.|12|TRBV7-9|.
TGTGCCAGTAATCAGGGTGGTGAAAAACTGTTTTTT
CASNQGGEKLFF
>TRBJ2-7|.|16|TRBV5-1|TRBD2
TGCGCCAGCAGCCCTCTAATGGCTAGCGGGAGAGGGGAGCAGTACTTC
CASSPLMASGRGEQYF
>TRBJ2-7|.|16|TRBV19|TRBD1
TGTGCCAGTAGTATGGGACAGGGTAGGTATCGCTACGAGCAGTACTTC
CASSMGQGRYRYEQYF
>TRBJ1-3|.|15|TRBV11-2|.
TGTGCCAGCAGCTTATCCATGAGCTCTGGAAACACCATATATTTT
CASSLSMSSGNTIYF
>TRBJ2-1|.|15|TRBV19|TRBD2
TGTGCCAGTAGTATCGCGGGAGGCTTTTACAATGAGCAGTTCTTC
CASSIAGGFYNEQFF
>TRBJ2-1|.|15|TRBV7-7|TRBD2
TGTGCTAGCAGCGACCTAGCGGGAGGGCGCGATGAGCAGTTCTTC
CASSDLAGGRDEQFF
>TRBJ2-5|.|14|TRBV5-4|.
TGTGCCAGCAGCTTGGTGGGGGCTCAAGAGACCCAGTACTTC
CASSLVGAQETQYF
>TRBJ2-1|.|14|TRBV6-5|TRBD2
TGTGCCATCGGAGCGGGAGTCTCTTACAATGAGCAGTTCTTC
CAIGAGVSYNEQFF
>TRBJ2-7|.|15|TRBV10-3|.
TGTGCCATCAGTGAGCCCGGGGCGGGAAGAGGCGAGCAGTACTTC
CAISEPGAGRGEQYF
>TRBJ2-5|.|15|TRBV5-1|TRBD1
TGCGCCAGCAGTCGAGGGACAGGGGCTCAAGAGACCCAGTACTTC
CASSRGTGAQETQYF
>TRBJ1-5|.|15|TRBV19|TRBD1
TGTGCCAGTAGTATTGGGACAGACTTCAATCAGCCCCAGCATTTT
CASSIGTDFNQPQHF
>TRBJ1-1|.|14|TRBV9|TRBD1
TGTGCCAGCAGCGCGCCACAGGGGGACACTGAAGCTTTCTTT
CASSAPQGDTEAFF
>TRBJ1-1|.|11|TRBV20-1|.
TGCAGTGCCCACAGGGACACTGAAGCTTTCTTT
CSAHRDTEAFF
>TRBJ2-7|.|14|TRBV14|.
TGTGCCAGCAGCCAATGGGGGGTTGGGCACGAGCAGTACTTC
CASSQWGVGHEQYF
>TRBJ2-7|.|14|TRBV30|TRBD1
TGTGCCTGGAGTGTACAGGGGGCTTCTGACGAGCAGTACTTC
CAWSVQGASDEQYF
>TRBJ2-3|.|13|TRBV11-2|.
TGTGCCAGCAGCTTAGGAACTAGGGGGACGCAGTATTTT
CASSLGTRGTQYF
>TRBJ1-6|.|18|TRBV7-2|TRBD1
TGTGCCAGCAGCTCGAAAACCTACAGGGGCCAACATAATTCACCCCTCCACTTT
CASSSKTYRGQHNSPLHF
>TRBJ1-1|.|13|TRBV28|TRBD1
TGTGCCAGCAGCCACAGGGGTATCACTGAAGCTTTCTTT
CASSHRGITEAFF
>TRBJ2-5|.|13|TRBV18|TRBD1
TGTGCCAGCTCACCAGGGACAGCAATGACCCAGTACTTC
CASSPGTAMTQYF
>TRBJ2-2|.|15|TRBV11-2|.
TGTGCCAGCAGCTTCTGGTTGCGGAACACCGGGGAGCTGTTTTTT
CASSFWLRNTGELFF
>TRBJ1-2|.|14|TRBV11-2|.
TGTGCCAGCAGCAAGGATGGGGCTGACTATGGCTACACCTTC
CASSKDGADYGYTF
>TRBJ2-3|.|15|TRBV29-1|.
TGCAGCGTTGAAGCGGGCGGGGTTTGGATAGATACGCAGTATTTT
CSVEAGGVWIDTQYF
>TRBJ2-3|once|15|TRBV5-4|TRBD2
TGTGCCAGCACCGAGATAGCGGGACCCACAGATACGCAGTATTTT
CASTEIAGPTDTQYF
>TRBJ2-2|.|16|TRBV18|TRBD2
TGTGCCAGCTCACCCGGGACTAGCGGCAGCACCGGGGAGCTGTTTTTT
CASSPGTSGSTGELFF
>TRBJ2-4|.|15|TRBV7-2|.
TGTGCCAGCAGCTTAGGCCAGGGGATACGGAACATTCAGTACTTC
CASSLGQGIRNIQYF
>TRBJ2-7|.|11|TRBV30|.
TGTGCCTGGAGTGTAGGTCAGGTTAACCGTTTC
CAWSVGQVNRF
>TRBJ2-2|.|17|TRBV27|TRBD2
TGTGCCAGCAGTTTATCGTTGCTAGCGGGACGGACCGGGGAGCTGTTTTTT
CASSLSLLAGRTGELFF
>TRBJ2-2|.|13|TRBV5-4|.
TGTGCCAGCAGCTCGAGTTACGCCGGGGAGCTGTTTTTT
CASSSSYAGELFF
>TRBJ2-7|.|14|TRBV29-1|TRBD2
TGCAGCGTTGAAGGGCCTAGCGGAACCTACGAGCAGTACTTC
CSVEGPSGTYEQYF
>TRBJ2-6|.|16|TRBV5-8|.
TGTGCCAGCAGCTTGGGGCAAAGCTCTGGGGCCAACGTCCTGACTTTC
CASSLGQSSGANVLTF
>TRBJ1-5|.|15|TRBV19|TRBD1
TGTGCCAGTAGTACCGGACAGGGTCAATCTCGGCCCCAGCATTTT
CASSTGQGQSRPQHF
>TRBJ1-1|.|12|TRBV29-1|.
TGCAGCGTTGGACCGGGGAACACTGAAGCTTTCTTT
CSVGPGNTEAFF
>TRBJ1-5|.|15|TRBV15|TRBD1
TGTGCCACCAGCAGGCCACAGGGGGGGAATCAGCCCCAGCATTTT
CATSRPQGGNQPQHF
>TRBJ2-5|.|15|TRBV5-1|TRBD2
TGCGCCAGCCGAACTAGCGGGAGGGCCCTGGAGACCCAGTACTTC
CASRTSGRALETQYF
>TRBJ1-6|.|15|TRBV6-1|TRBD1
TGTGCCAGCAGTGAAGCCGGGACAGGATGGTCACCCCTCCACTTT
CASSEAGTGWSPLHF